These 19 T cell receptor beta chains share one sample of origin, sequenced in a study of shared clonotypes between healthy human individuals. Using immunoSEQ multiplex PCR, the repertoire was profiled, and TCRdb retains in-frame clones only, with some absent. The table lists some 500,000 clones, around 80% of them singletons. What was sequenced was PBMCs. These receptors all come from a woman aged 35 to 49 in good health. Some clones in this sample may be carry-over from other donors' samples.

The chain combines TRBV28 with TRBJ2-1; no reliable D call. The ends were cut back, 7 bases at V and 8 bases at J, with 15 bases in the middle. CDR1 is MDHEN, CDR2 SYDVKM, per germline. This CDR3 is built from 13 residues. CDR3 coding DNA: TGTGCCAGCACCGCGCCTGACTTGCATGAGCAGTTCTTC. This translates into CASTAPDLHEQFF. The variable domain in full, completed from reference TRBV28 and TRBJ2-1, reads DVKVTQSSRYLVKRTGEKVFLECVQDMDHENMFWYRQDPGLGLRLIYFSYDVKMKEKGDIPEGYSVSREKKERFSLILESASTNQTSMYLCASTAPDLHEQFFGPGTRLTVL.

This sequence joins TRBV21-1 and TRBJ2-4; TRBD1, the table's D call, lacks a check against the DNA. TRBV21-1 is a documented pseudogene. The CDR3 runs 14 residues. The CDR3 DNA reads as TGTGCCAGCAGCAACGGACAGGGGGAAAACATTCAGTACTTC. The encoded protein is CASSNGQGENIQYF.

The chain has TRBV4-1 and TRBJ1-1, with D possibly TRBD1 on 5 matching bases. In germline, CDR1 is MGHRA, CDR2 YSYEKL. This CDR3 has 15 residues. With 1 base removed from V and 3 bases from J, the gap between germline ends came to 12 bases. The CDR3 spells CASSQVTGGDTEAFF. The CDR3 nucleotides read TGCGCCAGCAGCCAAGTTACAGGAGGGGACACTGAAGCTTTCTTT.

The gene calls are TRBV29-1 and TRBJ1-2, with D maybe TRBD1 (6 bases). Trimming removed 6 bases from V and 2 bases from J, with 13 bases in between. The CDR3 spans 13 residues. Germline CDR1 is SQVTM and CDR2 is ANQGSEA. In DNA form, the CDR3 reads TGCAGCGTACCGGGACAATCAAACTATGGCTACACCTTC. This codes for CSVPGQSNYGYTF.

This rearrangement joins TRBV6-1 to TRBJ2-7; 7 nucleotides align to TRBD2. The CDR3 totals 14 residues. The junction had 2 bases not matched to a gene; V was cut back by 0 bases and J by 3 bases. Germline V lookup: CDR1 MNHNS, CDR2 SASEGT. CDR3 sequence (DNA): TGTGCCAGCAGTGAAGCTGGGGGGGTCTACGAGCAGTACTTC. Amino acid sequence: CASSEAGGVYEQYF.

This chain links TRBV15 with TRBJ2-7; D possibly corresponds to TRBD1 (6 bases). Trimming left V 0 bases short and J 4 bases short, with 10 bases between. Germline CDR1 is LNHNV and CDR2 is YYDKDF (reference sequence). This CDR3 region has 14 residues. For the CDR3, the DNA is TGTGCCACCAGCAGAGAGCAGGGGCCGTACGAGCAGTACTTC. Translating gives CATSREQGPYEQYF.

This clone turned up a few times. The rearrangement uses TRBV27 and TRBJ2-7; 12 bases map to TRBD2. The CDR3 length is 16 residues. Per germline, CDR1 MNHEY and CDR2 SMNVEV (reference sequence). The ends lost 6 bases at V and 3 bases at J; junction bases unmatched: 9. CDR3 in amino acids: CASSLAGTSGFYEQYF. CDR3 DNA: TGTGCCAGCAGCCTAGCCGGGACTAGCGGGTTCTACGAGCAGTACTTC.

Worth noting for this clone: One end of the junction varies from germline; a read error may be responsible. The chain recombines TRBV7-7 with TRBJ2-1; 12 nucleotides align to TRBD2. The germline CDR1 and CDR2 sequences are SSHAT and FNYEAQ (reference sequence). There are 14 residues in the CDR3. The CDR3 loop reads CASSPTSGSFEQFF. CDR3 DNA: TGTGCTAGCAGCCCGACTAGCGGGAGTTTTGAGCAGTTCTTC.

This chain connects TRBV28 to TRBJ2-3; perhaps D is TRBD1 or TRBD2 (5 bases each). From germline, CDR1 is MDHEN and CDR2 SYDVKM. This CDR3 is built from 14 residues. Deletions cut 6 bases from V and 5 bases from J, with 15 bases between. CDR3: CASRESGGRDTQYF. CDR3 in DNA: TGTGCCAGCAGGGAGAGTGGGGGTAGAGATACGCAGTATTTT.

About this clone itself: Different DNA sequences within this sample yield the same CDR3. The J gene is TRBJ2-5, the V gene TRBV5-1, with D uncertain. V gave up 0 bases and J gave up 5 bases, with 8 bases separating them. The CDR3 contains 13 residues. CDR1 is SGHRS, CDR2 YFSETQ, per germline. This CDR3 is CASSLGVRETQYF. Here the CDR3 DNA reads TGCGCCAGCAGCTTGGGGGTCCGGGAGACCCAGTACTTC.

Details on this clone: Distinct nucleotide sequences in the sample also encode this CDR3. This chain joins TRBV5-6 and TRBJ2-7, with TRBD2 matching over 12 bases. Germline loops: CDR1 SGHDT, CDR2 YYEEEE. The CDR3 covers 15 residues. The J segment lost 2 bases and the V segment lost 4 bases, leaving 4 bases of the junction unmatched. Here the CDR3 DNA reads TGTGCCAGCAGCCCCGGACTAGCGGGGACCTACGAGCAGTACTTC. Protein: CASSPGLAGTYEQYF. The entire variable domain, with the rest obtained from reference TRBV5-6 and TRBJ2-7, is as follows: DAGVTQSPTHLIKTRGQQVTLRCSPKSGHDTVSWYQQALGQGPQFIFQYYEEEERQRGNFPDRFSGHQFPNYSSELNVNALLLGDSALYLCASSPGLAGTYEQYFGPGTRLTVT.

The DNA of the CDR3 is TGTGCCAGCAGTCGACTGGTACCTAACTATGGCTACACCTTC. The encoded protein is CASSRLVPNYGYTF. This chain uses TRBV28 with TRBJ1-2; no firm D call. Trimming cost V 5 bases and J 0 bases, with 10 bases left between them. The CDR3 extends over 14 amino acids. Germline CDR1 reads MDHEN; CDR2 reads SYDVKM.

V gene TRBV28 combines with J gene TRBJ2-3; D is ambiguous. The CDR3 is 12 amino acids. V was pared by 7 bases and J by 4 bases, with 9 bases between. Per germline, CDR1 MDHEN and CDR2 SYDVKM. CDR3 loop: CASNTPADTQYF. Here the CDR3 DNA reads TGTGCCAGCAATACACCGGCAGATACGCAGTATTTT. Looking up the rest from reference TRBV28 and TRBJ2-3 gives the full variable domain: DVKVTQSSRYLVKRTGEKVFLECVQDMDHENMFWYRQDPGLGLRLIYFSYDVKMKEKGDIPEGYSVSREKKERFSLILESASTNQTSMYLCASNTPADTQYFGPGTRLTVL.

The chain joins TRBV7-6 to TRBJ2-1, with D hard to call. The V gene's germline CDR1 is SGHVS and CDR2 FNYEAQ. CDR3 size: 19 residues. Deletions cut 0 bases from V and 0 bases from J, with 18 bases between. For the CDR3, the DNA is TGTGCCAGCAGCTTAGCCCGGAGAGGCGCGCGAAGCTCCTACAATGAGCAGTTCTTC. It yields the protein CASSLARRGARSSYNEQFF.

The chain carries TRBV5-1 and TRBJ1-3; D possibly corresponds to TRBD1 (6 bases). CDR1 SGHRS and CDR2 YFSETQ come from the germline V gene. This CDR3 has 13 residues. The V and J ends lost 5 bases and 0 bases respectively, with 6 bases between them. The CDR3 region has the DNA TGCGCCAGCAGGGACAGCTCTGGAAACACCATATATTTT. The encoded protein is CASRDSSGNTIYF.

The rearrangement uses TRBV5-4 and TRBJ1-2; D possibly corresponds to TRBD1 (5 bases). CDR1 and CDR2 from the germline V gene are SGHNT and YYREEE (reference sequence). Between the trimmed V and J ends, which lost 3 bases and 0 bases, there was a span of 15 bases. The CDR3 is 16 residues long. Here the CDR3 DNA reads TGTGCCAGCAGCTCGGGACTCCAAAATTCTAACTATGGCTACACCTTC. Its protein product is CASSSGLQNSNYGYTF.

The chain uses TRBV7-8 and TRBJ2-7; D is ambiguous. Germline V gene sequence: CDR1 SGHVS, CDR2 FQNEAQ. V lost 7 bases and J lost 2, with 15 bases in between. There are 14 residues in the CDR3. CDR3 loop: CASKLWVSTYEQYF. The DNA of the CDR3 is TGTGCCAGCAAGCTATGGGTTAGCACCTACGAGCAGTACTTC.

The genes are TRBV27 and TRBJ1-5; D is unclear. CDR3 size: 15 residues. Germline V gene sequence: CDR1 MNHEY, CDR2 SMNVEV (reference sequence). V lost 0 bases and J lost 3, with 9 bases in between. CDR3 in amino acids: CASSLSPRNNQPQHF. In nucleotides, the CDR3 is TGTGCCAGCAGTTTATCCCCGCGTAACAATCAGCCCCAGCATTTT.

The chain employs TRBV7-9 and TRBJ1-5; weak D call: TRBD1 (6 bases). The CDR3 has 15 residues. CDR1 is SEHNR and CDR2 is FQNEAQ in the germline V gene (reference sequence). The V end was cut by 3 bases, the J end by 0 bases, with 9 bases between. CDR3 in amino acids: CASSFGTNSNQPQHF. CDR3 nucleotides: TGTGCCAGCAGCTTTGGGACAAATAGCAATCAGCCCCAGCATTTT.